The 20 T cell receptor beta chains below all came from one sample that was sequenced in a study of regulatory T cells in long-lasting Graves disease (dated by TCRdb to the early 2020s). The meaning of the sample's time point label: newly diagnosed GD, antithyroid drugs for less than 3 months. RNA was extracted from PBMCs in TRIzol for both TCR sequencing and RNA sequencing. Library preparation was by multiplex PCR. The sequencing machine was an Illumina HiSeq 4000. iRepertoire HTBI primers and Arm-PCR amplification of CDR3 regions were used to construct TCR beta libraries. The raw public data were reprocessed by TCRdb itself: fastp quality trimming at Q25, MiXCR clonotype calling, in-frame beta chains only. Each record represents a unique CDR3 protein, reported with the most common genes and DNA among its rows. The sample table holds hundreds of thousands of distinct CDR3 sequences, of which roughly 12% were seen once. Over 7.5% of the sample is held by the ten biggest clonotypes.

Separately, the same data were catalogued under a study of T cells in Graves' hyperthyroidism and ophthalmopathy.

The source material was peripheral blood mononuclear cells (PBMCs), sampled at new diagnosis, from a patient treated with antithyroid drugs. The receptors were sampled from a man aged 30-40 years with Graves disease. Donor details come from another sample of the same person, matched by shared clones.

The chain carries TRBV5-6 and TRBJ1-1; D uncertain. Trimming stripped 0 bases from V and 5 bases from J, with 8 bases between. Germline V CDR1 and CDR2: SGHDT, YYEEEE. The CDR3 consists of 13 residues. CDR3: CASSLATATEAFF. In DNA form, the CDR3 reads TGTGCCAGCAGCTTGGCAACAGCAACTGAAGCTTTCTTT.

This chain connects TRBV25-1 to TRBJ1-3, with unresolved D. The CDR3 contains 14 residues. The germline V gene encodes CDR1 MGHDK and CDR2 SYGVNS. Trimming removed 6 bases at V and 4 bases at J, with 13 bases between. CDR3 coding DNA: TGTGCCAGCAGCCAAATAAGTCTCGGAAACACCATATATTTT. Its protein product is CASSQISLGNTIYF.

This clonotype was counted many times. The rearrangement uses TRBV27 and TRBJ2-1; TRBD2 matches 15 bases. This CDR3 is built from 20 residues. CDR1 and CDR2 from the germline V gene are MNHEY and SMNVEV (reference sequence). Trimming at V came to 5 bases and at J to 7 bases, leaving 18 bases not matched to a gene. CDR3 in DNA: TGTGCCAGCAGTCCACGGACAGGCTACGGACTAGCGGGAGGGCAGAATGAGCAGTTCTTC. It yields the protein CASSPRTGYGLAGGQNEQFF.

This clonotype was seen repeatedly, ten times or more. The gene calls are TRBV7-6 and TRBJ1-4; D is undetermined. CDR1 SGHVS and CDR2 FNYEAQ come from the germline V gene. Trimming removed 5 bases from V and 10 bases from J, with 20 bases in between. This CDR3 is 15 amino acids long. CDR3 in DNA: TGTGCCAGCAGCCACCCTACGAAAAAGGCAGGAAAACTGTTTTTT. It codes for CASSHPTKKAGKLFF.

This clonotype came up a few times. The chain has TRBV19 and TRBJ1-5; 7 bases map to TRBD1. V shed 6 bases, J shed 0 bases, and the junction held 8 bases outside the gene matches. The CDR3 covers 16 residues. CDR1 is LNHDA and CDR2 is SQIVND in the germline V gene (reference sequence). CDR3 amino acids: CASSLGQVHSNQPQHF. Here the CDR3 DNA reads TGTGCCAGTAGCCTCGGACAGGTCCATAGCAATCAGCCCCAGCATTTT.

There are many counts of this clonotype. The chain couples TRBV2 to TRBJ1-4; D is possibly TRBD1 (5 bases). CDR1 SNHLY and CDR2 FYNNEI come from the germline V gene. The CDR3 extends over 13 amino acids. Trimming removed 6 bases from V and 6 bases from J, with 11 bases in between. CDR3 bases: TGTGCCAGCAGAGCCGGGACCGATGAAAAACTGTTTTTT. Residues: CASRAGTDEKLFF.

This clonotype has ten or more counts. J is TRBJ2-7 and V is TRBV24-1; perhaps TRBD2 as D (5 bases). The V and J ends lost 4 bases and 5 bases respectively, with 5 bases between them. Germline CDR1 is KGHDR and CDR2 is SFDVKD. The CDR3 sequence is 11 residues long. The chain's CDR3 is CATSDGDEQYF. CDR3 sequence (DNA): TGTGCCACCAGTGACGGGGACGAGCAGTACTTC.

This clonotype has a handful of counts. The rearrangement joins TRBV4-2 to TRBJ2-7; 11 bases match TRBD2. Germline V gene lookup returns CDR1 LGHNA and CDR2 YNFKEQ. V shed 6 bases, J shed 7 bases, and the junction held 11 bases outside the gene matches. CDR3 length: 15 amino acids. The CDR3 here is CASSESPGLAEEQYF. CDR3 nucleotide sequence: TGTGCCAGCAGTGAATCCCCGGGACTAGCGGAGGAGCAGTACTTC.

The chain is built from TRBV9 and TRBJ1-2; 10 bases agree with TRBD1. V was clipped by 6 bases and J by 8 bases; unmatched bases: 4. Germline V gene lookup returns CDR1 SGDLS and CDR2 YYNGEE. The CDR3 is 12 residues long. Here the CDR3 reads CASIRDRGGYTF. In DNA, the CDR3 is TGTGCCAGCATCCGGGACAGGGGCGGCTACACCTTC.

The chain employs TRBV6-2 or TRBV6-3 and TRBJ2-3, with 13 positions matching TRBD2. V gave up 11 bases and J gave up 4 bases; unmatched junction bases: 9. Looked up from germline, CDR1 is MNHEY and CDR2 is SVGEGT. The CDR3 length is 15 residues. CDR3 bases: TGTGCCTCCCATCGGACTAGCGGGAGCGCAGATACGCAGTATTTT. Translation: CASHRTSGSADTQYF.

Details on this clonotype: A much larger clone differs by one base, so this may be a read error. The CDR3 does not end in the conserved phenylalanine or tryptophan, so this is likely a read error. The chain couples TRBV20-1 to TRBJ2-7, with TRBD1 identical over 7 bases. V gave up 6 bases and J gave up 2 bases; unmatched junction bases: 7. Germline CDR1 DFQATT, CDR2 SNEGSKA (reference sequence). This CDR3 has 13 residues. The DNA of the CDR3 is TGCAGTGCCCAAGACAGGGAGACCTACGAGCAGTACCTC. Its protein is CSAQDRETYEQYL.

The sample holds many counts of this clonotype. The chain links TRBV6-1 to TRBJ2-7; a weak D match, TRBD2 (5 bases). This CDR3 is built from 14 residues. V lost 8 bases to trimming and J lost 2 bases, with 16 bases between them. Germline V gene sequence: CDR1 MNHNS, CDR2 SASEGT. The DNA of the CDR3 is TGTGCCAGCTTAACGAGGGCTAGGACCTACGAGCAGTACTTC. Amino acid sequence: CASLTRARTYEQYF.

The chain employs TRBV6-1 and TRBJ2-3; the D is unclear. CDR3 length: 12 amino acids. Per the germline V gene, CDR1 is MNHNS and CDR2 is SASEGT. V was trimmed by 4 bases and J by 6 bases, leaving 8 bases between them. DNA for the CDR3: TGTGCCAGCAGTGTTGACTCGGATACGCAGTATTTT. This gives the protein CASSVDSDTQYF.

There are many counts of this clonotype. The gene calls are TRBV2 and TRBJ1-1; D call uncertain. Germline V gene sequence: CDR1 SNHLY, CDR2 FYNNEI. The CDR3 length is 12 residues. The germline V and J ends were trimmed by 2 bases and 6 bases, with 7 bases remaining between them. The CDR3 DNA follows: TGTGCCAGCAGTGAATATTTGGCTGAAGCTTTCTTT. Amino acid sequence: CASSEYLAEAFF.

The chain employs TRBV29-1 and TRBJ2-2; TRBD2 might be the D (5 bases). Germline CDR1 and CDR2: SQVTM and ANQGSEA. V was pared by 4 bases and J by 5 bases, with 14 bases between. This CDR3 is 14 amino acids long. CDR3 protein: CSVGSGLGTGELFF. In DNA form, the CDR3 reads TGCAGCGTTGGGTCGGGATTGGGGACCGGGGAGCTGTTTTTT.

This chain joins TRBV28 and TRBJ2-2; TRBD1 agrees at 7 bases. This CDR3 spans 16 amino acids. Germline V CDR1 and CDR2: MDHEN, SYDVKM. The V and J ends lost 3 bases and 1 base, in that order; junction bases with no gene match: 5. DNA of the CDR3: TGTGCCAGCAGTTTCGCAGGGGGAGAGAACACCGGGGAGCTGTTTTTT. Its translation: CASSFAGGENTGELFF.

As for this clonotype: A much larger clone differs from this one at a single base, so this may be a read error. The V and J genes are TRBV28 and TRBJ2-5; 7 nucleotides align to TRBD2. The CDR3 loop spans 16 amino acids. V dropped 4 bases and J dropped 11; count of bases not matched to a gene: 19. Germline CDR1 and CDR2: MDHEN and SYDVKM. The DNA of the CDR3 is TGTGCCAGCAGTTCATCCCGACTAGCACCCTACAATGAGCAGTACTTC. Residues: CASSSSRLAPYNEQYF. Full variable domain (outside the CDR3, taken from reference TRBV28 and TRBJ2-5): DVKVTQSSRYLVKRTGEKVFLECVQDMDHENMFWYRQDPGLGLRLIYFSYDVKMKEKGDIPEGYSVSREKKERFSLILESASTNQTSMYLCASSSSRLAPYNEQYFGPGTRLLVL.

This clonotype has only a few counts. The chain couples TRBV20-1 to TRBJ2-7; 10 nucleotides agree with TRBD1. The CDR3 has 16 amino acids. In germline, CDR1 is DFQATT, CDR2 SNEGSKA (reference sequence). The V segment lost 2 bases and the J segment 5 bases; nucleotides outside the gene matches: 12. CDR3 DNA: TGCAGTGCTAGATCCCCTGAAGGACAGGGGGTCCACGAGCAGTACTTC. It is translated as CSARSPEGQGVHEQYF.

The chain has TRBV25-1 and TRBJ1-1; TRBD1 matches at 8 bases. This CDR3 has 13 residues. Germline V gene data show CDR1 as MGHDK and CDR2 as SYGVNS. V dropped 6 bases and J dropped 3; count of bases not matched to a gene: 3. The CDR3, as DNA: TGTGCCAGCAGGGCAGGGGGCTACACTGAAGCTTTCTTT. Translated, it gives CASRAGGYTEAFF.

Points on this clonotype: Possible read error: a much larger clone is one base away. The V call is TRBV20-1, the J call TRBJ2-7; TRBD2 matches 12 bases. V was clipped by 8 bases and J by 5 bases; unmatched bases: 19. This CDR3 is built from 17 residues. The germline gives CDR1 DFQATT, CDR2 SNEGSKA (reference sequence). CDR3 sequence (DNA): TGCAGTACGCCGGAGGGGGCTAGCGGGAGGGCCTGGCACGAGCAGTACTTC. It codes for CSTPEGASGRAWHEQYF.